A single sample is the source of the 29 T cell receptor beta chains below, sequenced in a study of regulatory T cells in long-lasting Graves disease. With iRepertoire HTBI primers and Arm-PCR of CDR3 regions, TCR beta libraries were built. A single record per CDR3 protein comes from TCRdb applying MiXCR to the multiplex PCR reads. The table shows some 330,000 distinct CDR3 sequences, with approximately 23% occurring only once. Noted time point: persistent/refractory GD, antithyroid drugs over 5 years with positive TRAb. PBMC-derived RNA was used for the TCR library. The starting material was peripheral blood mononuclear cells (PBMCs), obtained when the disease was refractory, from a patient treated with antithyroid drugs. Every receptor here comes from a woman aged 40 to 50 with Graves disease.

This clonotype has just a few counts. The gene calls are TRBV18 and TRBJ2-7, with D possibly matching TRBD2 (5 bases). V lost 3 bases to trimming and J lost 6 bases, with 9 bases between them. Germline V gene data show CDR1 as KGHSH and CDR2 as LQKENI. The CDR3 has 12 amino acids. CDR3 sequence reads: CASSPGLAEQYF. The CDR3 DNA reads TGTGCCAGCTCACCGGGTCTAGCCGAGCAGTACTTC.

This clonotype was observed a single time. This chain uses TRBV27 with TRBJ2-7, with 7 nucleotides matching TRBD1. V gave up 6 bases and J gave up 0 bases; unmatched junction bases: 5. The CDR3 extends over 14 amino acids. Germline values: CDR1 MNHEY, CDR2 SMNVEV (reference sequence). The CDR3 region has the DNA TGTGCCAGCAGCAGAAACAGGGGCTCCTACGAGCAGTACTTC. It encodes CASSRNRGSYEQYF.

This clonotype has at least ten counts. V gene TRBV28 combines with J gene TRBJ2-7, with 10 positions matching TRBD1. The CDR3 consists of 14 residues. The V gene's germline CDR1 is MDHEN and CDR2 SYDVKM. Unmatched junction bases numbered 8, after V lost 4 bases and J lost 8 bases. The CDR3 here is CASSSSGTGVKQYF. CDR3 in DNA: TGTGCCAGCAGTTCGTCCGGGACAGGGGTTAAGCAGTACTTC. Complete variable domain (other parts from reference TRBV28 and TRBJ2-7): DVKVTQSSRYLVKRTGEKVFLECVQDMDHENMFWYRQDPGLGLRLIYFSYDVKMKEKGDIPEGYSVSREKKERFSLILESASTNQTSMYLCASSSSGTGVKQYFGPGTRLTVT.

This clonotype appeared many times. The chain couples TRBV2 to TRBJ2-5; 7 positions match TRBD2. Trimming removed 6 bases from V and 1 base from J; junction bases left unmatched: 14. This CDR3 spans 17 amino acids. In germline, CDR1 is SNHLY, CDR2 FYNNEI. This CDR3 is CASSGALWEGSQETQYF. CDR3 bases: TGTGCCAGCAGCGGGGCTTTGTGGGAGGGTTCCCAAGAGACCCAGTACTTC.

Many counts were recorded for this clonotype. The chain carries TRBV6-5 and TRBJ1-5; TRBD1 aligns across 7 bases. CDR1 and CDR2 from the germline V gene are MNHEY and SVGAGI. Trimming cost V 4 bases and J 4 bases; bases outside gene matches: 7. The CDR3 has 15 amino acids. The CDR3 DNA is TGTGCCAGCAGTTCCACAGGGGCGGGAAATCAGCCCCAGCATTTT. It translates to CASSSTGAGNQPQHF.

The rearrangement uses TRBV10-3 and TRBJ2-7, with D possibly being TRBD1 (5 bases). The germline V gene encodes CDR1 ENHRY and CDR2 SYGVKD. This CDR3 spans 13 amino acids. The V end was cut by 3 bases, the J end by 3 bases, with 9 bases between. CDR3 residues: CAISEGHLYEQYF. Here the CDR3 DNA reads TGTGCCATCAGTGAAGGACACCTCTACGAGCAGTACTTC.

This clonotype was observed many times. J is TRBJ2-7 and V is TRBV2; the D is unclear. Trimming shortened V by 4 bases and J by 12 bases, and 16 bases separated the two germline ends. Germline assignment: CDR1 SNHLY and CDR2 FYNNEI. The CDR3 consists of 12 residues. This CDR3 is CASSGIPPSLYF. The CDR3 region has the DNA TGTGCCAGCAGTGGCATTCCCCCTAGTCTGTACTTC.

This chain connects TRBV5-1 to TRBJ2-1; either TRBD1 or TRBD2 may supply D (7 bases each). CDR1 and CDR2 (germline): SGHRS, YFSETQ. The CDR3 has 15 residues. V dropped 0 bases and J dropped 7 bases, with 14 bases sitting between them. CDR3 amino acids: CASSLVRQGGNEQFF. The CDR3, as DNA: TGCGCCAGCAGCTTGGTACGGCAGGGGGGGAATGAGCAGTTCTTC.

There are a few counts of this clonotype. V gene TRBV5-1 combines with J gene TRBJ1-1; D gene ambiguous. Germline assignment: CDR1 SGHRS and CDR2 YFSETQ. Deletions cut 2 bases from V and 1 base from J, with 9 bases between. The CDR3 is 14 amino acids. This CDR3 reads CASSFQTSNTEAFF. In nucleotides, the CDR3 is TGCGCCAGCAGCTTCCAGACTTCGAACACTGAAGCTTTCTTT.

This clonotype was observed a few times. V usage is TRBV7-9 and J usage is TRBJ2-1; D is possibly TRBD1 (6 bases). The CDR3 totals 16 residues. V was clipped by 4 bases and J by 4 bases, with 17 bases between them. Germline CDR1 is SEHNR and CDR2 is FQNEAQ (reference sequence). The CDR3 reads CASSWDIRPKYNEQFF. The CDR3 region has the DNA TGTGCCAGCAGCTGGGACATTCGGCCCAAGTACAATGAGCAGTTCTTC.

This clonotype was recorded many times. The chain uses TRBV6-1 and TRBJ1-5, with 7 bases matching TRBD1. Germline V CDR1 and CDR2: MNHNS, SASEGT. This CDR3 region has 13 residues. V gave up 6 bases and J gave up 5 bases; unmatched junction bases: 4. The CDR3 is CASSPDRDQPQHF. The CDR3 DNA is TGTGCCAGCAGCCCCGACAGGGATCAGCCCCAGCATTTT.

This clonotype was observed many times. The J gene is TRBJ1-2, the V gene TRBV7-9, with 8 bases aligning to TRBD1. The CDR3 has 15 amino acids. Trimming removed 2 bases from V and 3 bases from J; junction bases left unmatched: 5. The germline V gene encodes CDR1 SEHNR and CDR2 FQNEAQ (reference sequence). The CDR3 sequence is CASSLWVTGDYGYTF. DNA for the CDR3: TGTGCCAGCAGCTTATGGGTGACAGGGGACTATGGCTACACCTTC.

V usage is TRBV7-9 and J usage is TRBJ2-7, with 9 bases matching TRBD1. Losses at the gene ends were 2 bases for V and 2 bases for J; bases not matched to a gene: 10. CDR1 and CDR2 from the germline V gene are SEHNR and FQNEAQ (reference sequence). The CDR3 has 17 residues. The CDR3 DNA is TGTGCCAGCAGCTTAAGGAATCATGGGACAGGGCCCTACGAGCAGTACTTC. This gives the protein CASSLRNHGTGPYEQYF.

The chain uses TRBV18 and TRBJ2-7, with D tentatively TRBD2 (6 bases). Germline V gene sequence: CDR1 KGHSH, CDR2 LQKENI. Trimming left V 6 bases short and J 6 bases short, with 21 bases between. The CDR3 is made up of 15 amino acids. Here the CDR3 reads CASSPLARRTSEQYF. The DNA for the CDR3 is TGTGCCAGCTCGCCTCTAGCGCGCCGAACCTCCGAGCAGTACTTC. The entire variable domain, with the rest obtained from reference TRBV18 and TRBJ2-7, is as follows: NAGVMQNPRHLVRRRGQEARLRCSPMKGHSHVYWYRQLPEEGLKFMVYLQKENIIDESGMPKERFSAEFPKEGPSILRIQQVVRGDSAAYFCASSPLARRTSEQYFGPGTRLTVT.

This clonotype was recorded a few times. This chain uses TRBV6-5 with TRBJ2-7; TRBD1 aligns across 7 bases. J lost 7 bases, V lost 0 bases, and 6 bases had no gene match. Germline V gives CDR1 MNHEY, CDR2 SVGAGI. There are 14 residues in the CDR3. The CDR3 nucleotides read TGTGCCAGCAGTTACTCTACAGGGGTGGAGGAGCAGTACTTC. It is translated as CASSYSTGVEEQYF.

This clonotype was counted at least ten times. V usage is TRBV12-3 or TRBV12-4 and J usage is TRBJ1-2; 7 positions match TRBD1. V was pared by 2 bases and J by 0 bases, with 3 bases of the junction left unmatched. This CDR3 has 15 residues. The CDR3 DNA follows: TGTGCCAGCAGTTTAAGGCAGGGGGCTAACTATGGCTACACCTTC. It codes for CASSLRQGANYGYTF.

This clonotype was observed many times. This sequence joins TRBV7-8 and TRBJ2-2; D is ambiguous. V was shortened by 6 bases and J by 1 base, with 12 bases between the two germline ends. The CDR3 is made up of 15 amino acids. Germline values: CDR1 SGHVS, CDR2 FQNEAQ. The CDR3 loop is CASRKIELNTGELFF. CDR3 nucleotides: TGTGCCAGCAGGAAGATAGAACTGAACACCGGGGAGCTGTTTTTT.

Ten or more counts support this clonotype. This chain links TRBV13 with TRBJ1-1; D not certain. V was pared by 2 bases and J by 8 bases, with 18 bases between. Looked up from germline, CDR1 is PRHDT and CDR2 is FYEKMQ (reference sequence). CDR3 length: 15 residues. CDR3 region: CASSLIGSGSGEAFF. DNA of the CDR3: TGTGCCAGCAGCTTAATAGGCTCGGGATCCGGGGAAGCTTTCTTT. Using reference TRBV13 and TRBJ1-1 for the parts outside the CDR3, the full variable domain is AAGVIQSPRHLIKEKRETATLKCYPIPRHDTVYWYQQGPGQDPQFLISFYEKMQSDKGSIPDRFSAQQFSDYHSELNMSSLELGDSALYFCASSLIGSGSGEAFFGQGTRLTVV.

The CDR3 DNA is TGTGCCAGCAGTGAACGCGTAGGGCCAAGCTCCTACAATGAGCAGTTCTTC. Encoded protein: CASSERVGPSSYNEQFF. This chain joins TRBV2 and TRBJ2-1, with D uncertain. Per germline, CDR1 SNHLY and CDR2 FYNNEI. This CDR3 spans 17 amino acids. V was shortened by 2 bases and J by 0 bases, with 14 bases between the two germline ends.

The chain links TRBV7-2 to TRBJ1-1; 8 bases are shared with TRBD1. The CDR3 spans 15 residues. Germline assignment: CDR1 SGHTA and CDR2 FQGNSA. Trimming took 1 base from V and 5 from J; bases not matched to a gene: 6. The DNA for the CDR3 is TGTGCCAGCAGCTTAGATCACAGGGGGTCGACTGAAGCTTTCTTT. It is translated as CASSLDHRGSTEAFF. Based on the CDR3 plus reference TRBV7-2 and TRBJ1-1, the full variable domain is GAGVSQSPSNKVTEKGKDVELRCDPISGHTALYWYRQSLGQGLEFLIYFQGNSAPDKSGLPSDRFSAERTGGSVSTLTIQRTQQEDSAVYLCASSLDHRGSTEAFFGQGTRLTVV.

This clonotype has a count of ten or more. The V and J genes are TRBV6-1 and TRBJ1-2; 11 bases align to TRBD1. Losses at the gene ends were 4 bases for V and 5 bases for J; bases not matched to a gene: 3. Germline V CDR1 and CDR2: MNHNS, SASEGT. The CDR3 runs 14 residues. The DNA for the CDR3 is TGTGCCAGCAGTGGGACAGGGGGCGCGTATGGCTACACCTTC. Encoded protein: CASSGTGGAYGYTF.

This chain joins TRBV10-3 and TRBJ2-2, with 8 bases lining up with TRBD1. CDR3 size: 15 residues. After removal of 8 bases from V and 0 bases from J, the junction contained 5 bases not matched to a gene. CDR1 ENHRY and CDR2 SYGVKD come from the germline V gene. The CDR3 spells CAIGEDRANTGELFF. CDR3 in DNA: TGTGCCATCGGGGAGGACAGGGCGAACACCGGGGAGCTGTTTTTT.

This clonotype was detected only once. The chain employs TRBV4-1 and TRBJ1-6; a possible D gene is TRBD1 (5 bases). Trimming stripped 1 base from V and 7 bases from J, with 14 bases between. The CDR3 is made up of 16 amino acids. The germline V gene encodes CDR1 MGHRA and CDR2 YSYEKL. CDR3: CASSQVPGLGNSPLHF. CDR3 bases: TGCGCCAGCAGCCAAGTCCCGGGACTGGGAAATTCACCCCTCCACTTT.

In regard to this clonotype: Being one base from a much bigger clone, this may be a read error. V usage is TRBV11-2 and J usage is TRBJ2-7; 7 bases match TRBD1. The CDR3 extends over 17 amino acids. V lost 8 bases to trimming and J lost 6 bases; unmatched junction nucleotides: 22. CDR1 and CDR2 (germline): SGHAT, FQNNGV. This CDR3 is CASGYPPLPGGVGEQYF. The CDR3 DNA is TGTGCCAGCGGCTACCCGCCCTTGCCAGGGGGAGTGGGCGAGCAGTACTTC.

This clonotype came up once. The chain employs TRBV9 and TRBJ2-3, with D hard to call. Germline assignment: CDR1 SGDLS and CDR2 YYNGEE. V gave up 4 bases and J gave up 2 bases, with 20 bases separating them. The CDR3 has 17 residues. The CDR3 here is CASSPQGPRWVTDTQYF. CDR3 coding DNA: TGTGCCAGCAGCCCCCAAGGCCCGCGTTGGGTCACAGATACGCAGTATTTT.

This clonotype has ten or more counts. V usage is TRBV7-2 and J usage is TRBJ1-6; maybe TRBD1 (6 bases). Germline-derived CDR1 and CDR2 are SGHTA and FQGNSA. The CDR3 totals 15 residues. V dropped 1 base and J dropped 6 bases, with 10 bases sitting between them. DNA for the CDR3: TGTGCCAGCAGCTTAGTAGCAGGGGCTAATTCACCCCTCCACTTT. This encodes CASSLVAGANSPLHF.

The chain carries TRBV19 and TRBJ1-1; D call uncertain. V was shortened by 5 bases and J by 0 bases, with 16 bases between the two germline ends. Germline loops: CDR1 LNHDA, CDR2 SQIVND (reference sequence). The CDR3 sequence is 16 residues long. Written as DNA, the CDR3 is TGTGCCAGTAGTTCTGGCGTATTTATTATGAACACTGAAGCTTTCTTT. It yields the protein CASSSGVFIMNTEAFF.

This chain connects TRBV24-1 to TRBJ2-1; possible D gene TRBD2, 5 bases. Germline V lookup: CDR1 KGHDR, CDR2 SFDVKD. The CDR3 contains 14 residues. The V gene lost 3 bases and the J gene lost 11 bases, with 16 bases spanning the gap. Written as DNA, the CDR3 is TGTGCCACCAGTGATCCGCCCGTCCAGCGGAAGCAGTTCTTC. Residues: CATSDPPVQRKQFF.

This clonotype was counted ten times or more. The chain employs TRBV12-3 or TRBV12-4 and TRBJ2-2; D gene ambiguous. Trimming removed 4 bases from V and 3 bases from J, with 9 bases in between. The CDR3 totals 14 residues. CDR3 coding DNA: TGTGCCAGCAGTTCCCGATACGACACCGGGGAGCTGTTTTTT. This sequence encodes CASSSRYDTGELFF.